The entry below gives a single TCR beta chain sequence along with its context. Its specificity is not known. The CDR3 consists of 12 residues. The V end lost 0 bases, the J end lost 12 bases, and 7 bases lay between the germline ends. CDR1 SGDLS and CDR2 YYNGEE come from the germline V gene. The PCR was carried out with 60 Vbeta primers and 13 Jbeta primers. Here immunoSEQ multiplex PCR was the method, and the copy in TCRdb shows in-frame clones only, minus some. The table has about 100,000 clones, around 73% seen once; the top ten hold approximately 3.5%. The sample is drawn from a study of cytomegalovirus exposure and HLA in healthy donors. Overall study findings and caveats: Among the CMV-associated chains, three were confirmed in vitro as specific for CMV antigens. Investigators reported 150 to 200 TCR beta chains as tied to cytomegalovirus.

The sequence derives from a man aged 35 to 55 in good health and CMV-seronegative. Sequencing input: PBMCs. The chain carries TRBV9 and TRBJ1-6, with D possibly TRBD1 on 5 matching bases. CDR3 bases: TGTGCCAGCAGCGTAGGGGGGGGACCCCTCCACTTT. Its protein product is CASSVGGGPLHF.